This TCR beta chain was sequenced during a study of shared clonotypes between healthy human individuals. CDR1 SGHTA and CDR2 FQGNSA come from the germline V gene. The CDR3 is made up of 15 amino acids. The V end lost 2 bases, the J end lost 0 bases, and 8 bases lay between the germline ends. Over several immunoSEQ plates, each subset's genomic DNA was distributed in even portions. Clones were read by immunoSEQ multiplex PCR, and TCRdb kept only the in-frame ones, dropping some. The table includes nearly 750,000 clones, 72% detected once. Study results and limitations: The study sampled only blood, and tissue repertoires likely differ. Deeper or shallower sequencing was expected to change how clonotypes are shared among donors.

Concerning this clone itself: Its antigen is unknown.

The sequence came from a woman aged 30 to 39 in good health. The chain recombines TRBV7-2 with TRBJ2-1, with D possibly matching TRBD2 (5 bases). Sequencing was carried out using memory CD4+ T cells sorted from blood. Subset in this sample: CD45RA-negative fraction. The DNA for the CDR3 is TGTGCCAGCAGCTTACGGGGTAGCTCCTACAATGAGCAGTTCTTC. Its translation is CASSLRGSSYNEQFF.